The clone carrying this TCR beta chain was recorded a few times. Its specificity is unknown. The entry originates in a study of beta chain features in type 1 diabetes. The entirety of the isolated RNA underwent reverse transcription, so expressed TCRB transcripts were sequenced. This table comes from immunoSEQ multiplex PCR, and its TCRdb copy is limited to in-frame clones, with some not included. The data show 280,000 or so clones, around 16% seen once. The germline V gene encodes CDR1 SGHDT and CDR2 YYEEEE. This CDR3 has 13 residues. J gave up 4 bases and V 3 bases, and 1 base lay outside the gene matches. General study results and limits: All four CD4+ subsets of Type 1 diabetes patients contained TCRB CDR3s that were moderately but significantly shorter. The study found that naive, central memory and Treg TCRB repertoires appeared more similar in patients than in healthy donors.

The receptor was isolated from a man aged 18 to 29 with type 1 diabetes. The sequencing input was naive CD4+ T cells from blood. This chain links TRBV5-6 with TRBJ2-5, with 9 bases aligning to TRBD1. CDR3 nucleotides: TGTGCCAGCAGCTCGGGACAGGGAGAGACCCAGTACTTC. Protein sequence: CASSSGQGETQYF.